Below are 32 T cell receptor beta chains sequenced from a single sample in a study of shared clonotypes between healthy human individuals (dated by TCRdb to the early 2020s). The library was built by means of the immunoSEQ multiplex PCR assay. TCRdb stores this immuneACCESS table with in-frame sequences only. Part of the clones is absent; in the studies checked, under half of the shortfall reflects unresolved V genes, and no reason is known for the rest. For this sample the table gives roughly 2.2 million clones, of which 85% to 95% were detected only once. The leading ten clones occupy 0.35% to 0.45% of the sample. Sequences were obtained from naive CD4+ T cells from PBMCs. The cell subset or site label corresponds to: CD45RA+ positively selected. The receptor source for this set is a young man in good health. Some clones in this sample may be carry-over from other donors' samples.

The genes are TRBV28 and TRBJ2-3; D possibly corresponds to TRBD2 (5 bases). This CDR3 has 14 residues. Trimming shortened V by 8 bases and J by 5 bases, and 17 bases separated the two germline ends. Germline V gene data show CDR1 as MDHEN and CDR2 as SYDVKM. CDR3 coding DNA: TGTGCCAGCGAAAACCCCAGCCGGGGAGATACGCAGTATTTT. This codes for CASENPSRGDTQYF.

A word on this clone: The identical CDR3 is also encoded by other nucleotide sequences in the sample. V usage is TRBV6-5 and J usage is TRBJ2-1; D may be TRBD1 (6 bases). The CDR3 has 11 residues. V gave up 4 bases and J gave up 8 bases, with 6 bases separating them. The germline V gene encodes CDR1 MNHEY and CDR2 SVGAGI. CDR3 sequence: CASSSGDEQFF. In DNA, the CDR3 is TGTGCCAGCAGTTCAGGGGATGAGCAGTTCTTC.

The rearrangement uses TRBV18 and TRBJ2-5, with D tentatively TRBD2 (5 bases). CDR1 KGHSH and CDR2 LQKENI come from the germline V gene. V gave up 8 bases and J gave up 5 bases, with 18 bases separating them. This CDR3 comprises 14 residues. The CDR3 sequence: CASRASGSPETQYF. The CDR3, as DNA: TGTGCCAGCAGAGCTTCGGGATCCCCGGAGACCCAGTACTTC.

The chain has TRBV28 and TRBJ1-3; D unresolved. V was clipped by 1 base and J by 0 bases, with 16 bases between them. The CDR3 loop spans 18 amino acids. The germline V gene has CDR1 MDHEN and CDR2 SYDVKM. The CDR3 loop reads CASSLFAGDSFSGNTIYF. DNA for the CDR3: TGTGCCAGCAGTTTATTCGCGGGCGATTCCTTCTCTGGAAACACCATATATTTT.

This chain's CDR3 is CASSTPGQGAPGYGYTF. In nucleotides, the CDR3 is TGTGCCAGCAGCACCCCGGGACAGGGGGCGCCTGGGTATGGCTACACCTTC. This chain joins TRBV5-4 and TRBJ1-2; 12 bases align to TRBD1. Germline V lookup: CDR1 SGHNT, CDR2 YYREEE (reference sequence). V was clipped by 4 bases and J by 5 bases; unmatched bases: 12. The CDR3 covers 17 residues.

The V and J genes are TRBV5-5 and TRBJ1-1; 11 nucleotides agree with TRBD1. The CDR3 has 16 residues. Germline V gene sequence: CDR1 SGHKS, CDR2 YYEKEE (reference sequence). J lost 4 bases, V lost 3 bases, and 8 bases had no gene match. The CDR3 here is CASSWDRDRGITEAFF. CDR3 DNA: TGTGCCAGCAGCTGGGACCGGGACAGGGGGATCACTGAAGCTTTCTTT.

V usage is TRBV19 and J usage is TRBJ1-5; D remains unclear. CDR3 size: 13 residues. Trimming cost V 8 bases and J 3 bases, with 11 bases left between them. The germline V gene encodes CDR1 LNHDA and CDR2 SQIVND (reference sequence). CDR3 DNA: TGTGCCAGTCGGGAGGTGTACAATCAGCCCCAGCATTTT. Translation: CASREVYNQPQHF.

V is TRBV5-1 and J is TRBJ2-1; 14 positions agree with TRBD2. Losses at the gene ends were 4 bases for V and 7 bases for J; bases not matched to a gene: 7. Per germline, CDR1 SGHRS and CDR2 YFSETQ. This CDR3 comprises 16 residues. The chain's CDR3 is CASSPTGTSGSNEQFF. The CDR3, as DNA: TGCGCCAGCAGCCCTACCGGGACTAGCGGGAGTAATGAGCAGTTCTTC.

J is TRBJ1-1 and V is TRBV5-6, with unresolved D. Germline CDR1 and CDR2: SGHDT and YYEEEE. V was shortened by 1 base and J by 0 bases, with 10 bases between the two germline ends. This CDR3 spans 15 amino acids. The CDR3 here is CASSLRAVMNTEAFF. CDR3 coding DNA: TGTGCCAGCAGCTTGAGGGCCGTCATGAACACTGAAGCTTTCTTT.

The chain has TRBV21-1 and TRBJ2-7; whether TRBD2, the table's D call, matches the DNA was not checked. TRBV21-1 counts as a pseudogene. This CDR3 comprises 17 residues. The DNA for the CDR3 is TGTGCCAGCAGCAAAGACCCTGCGGGAGGACCCAGCTACGAGCAGTACTTC. Protein: CASSKDPAGGPSYEQYF.

The chain carries TRBV4-1 and TRBJ1-3; no clear D. Germline assignment: CDR1 MGHRA and CDR2 YSYEKL. Trimming took 5 bases from V and 0 from J, leaving 5 bases between them. The CDR3 totals 13 residues. The CDR3 here is CASSSDSGNTIYF. The CDR3 DNA is TGCGCCAGCAGCTCGGACTCTGGAAACACCATATATTTT.

The chain uses TRBV5-1 and TRBJ2-3; 8 bases line up with TRBD2. After removal of 0 bases from V and 0 bases from J, the junction contained 6 bases not matched to a gene. The CDR3 totals 17 residues. CDR1 and CDR2 from the germline V gene are SGHRS and YFSETQ. Here the CDR3 reads CASSLGTSLPSTDTQYF. CDR3 DNA sequence: TGCGCCAGCAGCTTGGGGACTAGCCTTCCAAGCACAGATACGCAGTATTTT.

The V gene is TRBV5-4, the J gene TRBJ2-5; D may be TRBD1 or TRBD2 (5 bases each). CDR3 length equals 14 residues. V was shortened by 0 bases and J by 5 bases, with 11 bases between the two germline ends. The germline CDR1 and CDR2 sequences are SGHNT and YYREEE (reference sequence). CDR3 sequence: CASSLARDPETQYF. The CDR3 DNA reads as TGTGCCAGCAGCTTGGCCCGGGACCCGGAGACCCAGTACTTC.

The chain uses TRBV7-2 and TRBJ2-3; D is unresolved. Trimming took off 6 bases at V and 0 bases at J, with 10 bases between the two ends. The CDR3 has 14 amino acids. CDR1 SGHTA and CDR2 FQGNSA come from the germline V gene. The CDR3 DNA reads as TGTGCCAGCAGAGACGGAAGAAGCACAGATACGCAGTATTTT. Residues: CASRDGRSTDTQYF.

This chain uses TRBV11-2 with TRBJ2-2; D gene ambiguous. This CDR3 is 13 amino acids long. The V end lost 5 bases, the J end lost 4 bases, and 8 bases lay between the germline ends. Germline CDR1 and CDR2: SGHAT and FQNNGV. The CDR3 DNA is TGTGCCAGCAGCCCAGTACCCACCGGGGAGCTGTTTTTT. The encoded protein is CASSPVPTGELFF.

The rearrangement joins TRBV2 to TRBJ2-3; 8 bases are shared with TRBD2. The CDR3 sequence is 14 residues long. Germline V gene data show CDR1 as SNHLY and CDR2 as FYNNEI. The V gene end was trimmed by 8 bases and the J gene end by 4 bases; junction bases not matched to a gene: 8. The CDR3 spells CASLETGGADTQYF. The CDR3 DNA follows: TGTGCCAGCCTGGAGACGGGAGGGGCAGATACGCAGTATTTT.

Regarding this clone: This sample includes further DNA sequences coding for the same CDR3. The gene calls are TRBV6-1 and TRBJ2-7; no clear D gene. The V and J ends lost 3 bases and 0 bases respectively, with 6 bases between them. This CDR3 contains 13 residues. Germline V gene lookup returns CDR1 MNHNS and CDR2 SASEGT. The CDR3 spells CASSESPSYEQYF. CDR3 in DNA: TGTGCCAGCAGTGAGTCCCCCTCCTACGAGCAGTACTTC.

The rearrangement uses TRBV15 and TRBJ2-7, with D possibly matching TRBD1 (6 bases). V lost 4 bases and J 0 bases, leaving 19 bases between the germline ends. Per the germline V gene, CDR1 is LNHNV and CDR2 is YYDKDF (reference sequence). The CDR3 extends over 17 amino acids. CDR3 nucleotide sequence: TGTGCCACCAGCACGGGTCAGGGCAGGGGAAGCTCCTACGAGCAGTACTTC. Translating it yields CATSTGQGRGSSYEQYF.

This clone occurred once. The gene calls are TRBV4-2 and TRBJ2-4, with D hard to call. Trimming removed 3 bases from V and 6 bases from J, with 15 bases in between. The CDR3 is 15 amino acids. Germline values: CDR1 LGHNA, CDR2 YNFKEQ. The CDR3 DNA reads as TGTGCCAGCAGCCAGTACCCGGAAGACTTAAACATTCAGTACTTC. It specifies CASSQYPEDLNIQYF.

This sequence joins TRBV30 and TRBJ1-6, with D unresolved. Germline V gene lookup returns CDR1 GTSNPN and CDR2 SVGIG (reference sequence). Trimming took off 5 bases at V and 2 bases at J, with 7 bases between the two ends. This CDR3 has 13 amino acids. The CDR3 region is CAWRTAYNSPLHF. CDR3 coding DNA: TGTGCCTGGCGGACGGCCTATAATTCACCCCTCCACTTT.

Of note for this clone: Different DNA sequences within this sample yield the same CDR3. The rearrangement joins TRBV18 to TRBJ1-5; 10 bases match TRBD1. CDR3 length: 16 amino acids. V gave up 3 bases and J gave up 4 bases; unmatched junction bases: 6. The germline gives CDR1 KGHSH, CDR2 LQKENI. CDR3: CASSPTGQGGNQPQHF. In nucleotides, the CDR3 is TGTGCCAGCTCACCTACCGGACAGGGGGGAAATCAGCCCCAGCATTTT.

This chain links TRBV4-3 with TRBJ2-7; TRBD2 matches at 13 bases. The CDR3 runs 16 residues. Germline V gene sequence: CDR1 LGHNA, CDR2 YSLEER. V was clipped by 4 bases and J by 5 bases; unmatched bases: 8. The CDR3 spells CASSRVVGLAGNEQYF. CDR3 in DNA: TGCGCCAGCAGCCGCGTCGTGGGACTAGCGGGGAACGAGCAGTACTTC.

J is TRBJ2-7 and V is TRBV7-9; 11 bases map to TRBD1. The CDR3 is made up of 15 amino acids. Germline trimming cut 5 bases from V and 5 bases from J; bases unmatched to any gene: 8. CDR1 is SEHNR, CDR2 FQNEAQ, per germline (reference sequence). CDR3 amino acids: CASSPGQGARDEQYF. The DNA for the CDR3 is TGTGCCAGCAGCCCAGGACAGGGGGCAAGAGACGAGCAGTACTTC.

As to this clone: The sample has other DNA sequences that encode this CDR3 too. V usage is TRBV14 and J usage is TRBJ2-1; possibly TRBD2 for D (5 bases). The V end was cut by 0 bases, the J end by 0 bases, with 6 bases between. Germline values: CDR1 SGHDN, CDR2 FVKESK. The CDR3 extends over 15 amino acids. The CDR3 sequence is CASSQERGSYNEQFF. The CDR3 region has the DNA TGTGCCAGCAGCCAAGAACGGGGCTCCTACAATGAGCAGTTCTTC.

A word on this clone: Additional DNA sequences in this sample encode the identical CDR3. This rearrangement joins TRBV5-1 to TRBJ1-1; D unclear. The CDR3 runs 14 residues. Germline V gene sequence: CDR1 SGHRS, CDR2 YFSETQ. V gave up 0 bases and J gave up 5 bases, with 11 bases separating them. The CDR3 DNA sequence: TGCGCCAGCAGCTTGGAGGTGGTTGGGACTGAAGCTTTCTTT. This translates into CASSLEVVGTEAFF.

The chain couples TRBV28 to TRBJ2-7, with D perhaps TRBD2 (7 bases). This CDR3 is 15 amino acids long. The V gene's germline CDR1 is MDHEN and CDR2 SYDVKM. V lost 7 bases and J lost 4, with 20 bases in between. The CDR3 loop is CASNPAGAVEYEQYF. The CDR3 DNA is TGTGCCAGCAACCCCGCGGGGGCTGTAGAGTACGAGCAGTACTTC.

The rearrangement joins TRBV18 to TRBJ1-1; no clear D. The V end was cut by 3 bases, the J end by 1 base, with 12 bases between. Germline values: CDR1 KGHSH, CDR2 LQKENI. The CDR3 runs to 15 residues. CDR3 sequence reads: CASSPRTIGNTEAFF. The CDR3 DNA is TGTGCCAGCTCACCGAGAACAATAGGGAACACTGAAGCTTTCTTT.

Points on this clone: Other DNA sequences in this sample translate to the same CDR3. The V and J genes are TRBV5-1 and TRBJ1-4; tentatively, D is TRBD1 (5 bases). V was clipped by 0 bases and J by 1 base, with 7 bases between them. The CDR3 loop spans 15 amino acids. In germline, CDR1 is SGHRS, CDR2 YFSETQ. CDR3 sequence reads: CASSLVQGTNEKLFF. The CDR3 nucleotides are TGCGCCAGCAGCTTGGTCCAGGGAACTAATGAAAAACTGTTTTTT.

The rearrangement joins TRBV27 to TRBJ2-2, with TRBD1 identical over 9 bases. The J segment lost 7 bases and the V segment lost 1 base, leaving 4 bases of the junction unmatched. This CDR3 is 15 amino acids long. Germline assignment: CDR1 MNHEY and CDR2 SMNVEV (reference sequence). The CDR3 sequence: CASSLYRGRVGELFF. CDR3 nucleotide sequence: TGTGCCAGCAGTTTATACAGGGGGCGGGTCGGGGAGCTGTTTTTT.

V gene TRBV7-9 combines with J gene TRBJ1-2; D is unclear. The CDR3 has 14 amino acids. Per germline, CDR1 SEHNR and CDR2 FQNEAQ (reference sequence). V lost 1 base and J lost 5, with 11 bases in between. CDR3 DNA: TGTGCCAGCAGCTTAGTTCCCCCAGTGTATGGCTACACCTTC. Its protein product is CASSLVPPVYGYTF.

V is TRBV2 and J is TRBJ2-7; no clear D. The CDR3 covers 14 residues. Germline-derived CDR1 and CDR2 are SNHLY and FYNNEI. V lost 4 bases and J lost 0, with 10 bases in between. Written as DNA, the CDR3 is TGTGCCAGCAGTGTCGGGCAGAGCTCCTACGAGCAGTACTTC. It yields the protein CASSVGQSSYEQYF.

The rearrangement uses TRBV11-2 and TRBJ2-3; no reliable D call. This CDR3 is 15 amino acids long. Germline assignment: CDR1 SGHAT and CDR2 FQNNGV. V lost 2 bases and J lost 0, with 9 bases in between. CDR3 sequence reads: CASSLIGLSTDTQYF. The CDR3 DNA reads TGTGCCAGCAGCTTAATAGGCCTTAGCACAGATACGCAGTATTTT. The full variable domain, in which reference TRBV11-2 and TRBJ2-3 provide the parts outside the CDR3, is EAGVAQSPRYKIIEKRQSVAFWCNPISGHATLYWYQQILGQGPKLLIQFQNNGVVDDSQLPKDRFSAERLKGVDSTLKIQPAKLEDSAVYLCASSLIGLSTDTQYFGPGTRLTVL.